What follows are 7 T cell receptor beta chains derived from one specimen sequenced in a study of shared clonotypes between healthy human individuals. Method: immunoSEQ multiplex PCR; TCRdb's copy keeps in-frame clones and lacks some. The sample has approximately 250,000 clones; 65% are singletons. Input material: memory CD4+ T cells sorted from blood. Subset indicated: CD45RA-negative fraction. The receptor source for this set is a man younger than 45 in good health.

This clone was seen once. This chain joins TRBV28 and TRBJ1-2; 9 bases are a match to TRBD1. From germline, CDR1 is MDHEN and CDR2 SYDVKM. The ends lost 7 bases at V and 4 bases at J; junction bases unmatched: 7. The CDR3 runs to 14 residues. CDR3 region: CASIAGQGFYGYTF. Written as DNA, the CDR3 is TGTGCCAGCATTGCGGGACAGGGATTCTATGGCTACACCTTC.

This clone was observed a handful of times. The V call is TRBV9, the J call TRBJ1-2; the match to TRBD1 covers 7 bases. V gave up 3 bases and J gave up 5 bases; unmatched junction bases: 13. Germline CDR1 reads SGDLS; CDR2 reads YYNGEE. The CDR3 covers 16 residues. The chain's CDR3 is CASSASGTAILYGYTF. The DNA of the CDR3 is TGTGCCAGCAGCGCCTCCGGGACAGCGATCCTTTATGGCTACACCTTC.

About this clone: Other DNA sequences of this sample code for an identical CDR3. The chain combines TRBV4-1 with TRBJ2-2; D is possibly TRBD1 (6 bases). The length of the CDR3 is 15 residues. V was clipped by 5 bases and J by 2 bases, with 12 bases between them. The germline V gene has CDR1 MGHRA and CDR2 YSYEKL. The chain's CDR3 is CASSRAGANTGELFF. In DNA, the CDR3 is TGCGCCAGCAGCAGAGCAGGGGCAAACACCGGGGAGCTGTTTTTT.

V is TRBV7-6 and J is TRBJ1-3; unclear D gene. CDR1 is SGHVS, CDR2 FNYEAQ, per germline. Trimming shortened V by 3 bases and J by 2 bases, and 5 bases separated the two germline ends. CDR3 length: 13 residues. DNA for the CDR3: TGTGCCAGCAGCTTGTATACTGGAAACACCATATATTTT. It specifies CASSLYTGNTIYF.

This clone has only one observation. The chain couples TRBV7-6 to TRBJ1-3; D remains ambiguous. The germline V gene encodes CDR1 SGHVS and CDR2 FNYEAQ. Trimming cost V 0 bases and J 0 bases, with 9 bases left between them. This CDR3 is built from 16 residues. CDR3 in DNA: TGTGCCAGCAGCTTAGCGATCGACATCTCTGGAAACACCATATATTTT. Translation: CASSLAIDISGNTIYF.

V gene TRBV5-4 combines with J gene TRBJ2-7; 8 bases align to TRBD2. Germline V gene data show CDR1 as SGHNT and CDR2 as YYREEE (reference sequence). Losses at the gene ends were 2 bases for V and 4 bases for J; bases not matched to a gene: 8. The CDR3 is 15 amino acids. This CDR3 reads CASSFDTSGLYEQYF. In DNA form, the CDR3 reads TGTGCCAGCAGCTTTGATACTAGCGGACTTTACGAGCAGTACTTC.

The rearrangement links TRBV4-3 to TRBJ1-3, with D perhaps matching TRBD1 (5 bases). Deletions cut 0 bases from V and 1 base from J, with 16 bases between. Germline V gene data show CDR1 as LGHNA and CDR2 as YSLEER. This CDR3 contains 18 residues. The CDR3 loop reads CASSQEGFAGSSGNTIYF. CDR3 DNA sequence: TGCGCCAGCAGCCAAGAGGGCTTCGCAGGGTCATCTGGAAACACCATATATTTT.